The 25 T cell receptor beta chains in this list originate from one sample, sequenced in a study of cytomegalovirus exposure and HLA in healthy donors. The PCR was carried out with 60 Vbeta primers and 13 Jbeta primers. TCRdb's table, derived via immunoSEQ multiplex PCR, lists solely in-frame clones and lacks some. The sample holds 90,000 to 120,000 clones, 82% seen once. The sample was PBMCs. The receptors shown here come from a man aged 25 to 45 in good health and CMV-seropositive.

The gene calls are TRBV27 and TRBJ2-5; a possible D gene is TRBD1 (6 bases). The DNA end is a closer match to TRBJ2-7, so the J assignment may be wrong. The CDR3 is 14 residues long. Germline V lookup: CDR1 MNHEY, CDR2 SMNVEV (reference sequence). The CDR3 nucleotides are TGTGCCAGCAGTTCCTGGACAGCCTCCTACGAGCAGTACTTC. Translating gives CASSSWTASYEQYF.

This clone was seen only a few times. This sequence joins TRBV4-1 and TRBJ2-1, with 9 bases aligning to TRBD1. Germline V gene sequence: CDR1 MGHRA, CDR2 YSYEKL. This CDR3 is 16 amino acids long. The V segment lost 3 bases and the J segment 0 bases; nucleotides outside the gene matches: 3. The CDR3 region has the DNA TGCGCCAGCAGCCAGGGGGGACAGGGCTCCTACAATGAGCAGTTCTTC. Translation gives CASSQGGQGSYNEQFF.

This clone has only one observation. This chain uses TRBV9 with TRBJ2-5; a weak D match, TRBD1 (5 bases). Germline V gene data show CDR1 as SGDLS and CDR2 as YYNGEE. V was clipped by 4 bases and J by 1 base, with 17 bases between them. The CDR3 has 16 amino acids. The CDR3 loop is CASSSHDRGFQETQYF. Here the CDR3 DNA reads TGTGCCAGCAGCTCCCACGATAGGGGATTCCAAGAGACCCAGTACTTC.

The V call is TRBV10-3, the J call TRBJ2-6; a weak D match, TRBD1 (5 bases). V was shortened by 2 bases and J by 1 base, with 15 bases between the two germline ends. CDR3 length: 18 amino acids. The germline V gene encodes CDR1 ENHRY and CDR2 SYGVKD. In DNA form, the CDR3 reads TGTGCCATCAGTGAGGGTAGGACACAACGTTCTGGGGCCAACGTCCTGACTTTC. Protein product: CAISEGRTQRSGANVLTF.

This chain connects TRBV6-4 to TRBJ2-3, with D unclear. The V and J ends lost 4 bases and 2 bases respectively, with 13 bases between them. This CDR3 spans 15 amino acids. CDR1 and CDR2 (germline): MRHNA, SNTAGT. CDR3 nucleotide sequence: TGTGCCAGCAGTGCCGCAGCGAGAGACACAGATACGCAGTATTTT. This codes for CASSAAARDTDTQYF.

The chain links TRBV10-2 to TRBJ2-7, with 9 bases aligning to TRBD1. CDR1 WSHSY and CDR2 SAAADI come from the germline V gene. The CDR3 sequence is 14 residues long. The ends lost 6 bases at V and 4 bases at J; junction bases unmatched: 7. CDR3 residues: CASRETGGRYEQYF. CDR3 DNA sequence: TGCGCCAGCAGGGAGACAGGGGGTAGGTACGAGCAGTACTTC.

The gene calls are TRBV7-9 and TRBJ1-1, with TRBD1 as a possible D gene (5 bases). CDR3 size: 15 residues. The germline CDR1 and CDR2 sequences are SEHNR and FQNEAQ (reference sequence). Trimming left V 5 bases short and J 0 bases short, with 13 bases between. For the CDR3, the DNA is TGTGCCAGCAGCACCATGGGGGGGATGAACACTGAAGCTTTCTTT. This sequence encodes CASSTMGGMNTEAFF.

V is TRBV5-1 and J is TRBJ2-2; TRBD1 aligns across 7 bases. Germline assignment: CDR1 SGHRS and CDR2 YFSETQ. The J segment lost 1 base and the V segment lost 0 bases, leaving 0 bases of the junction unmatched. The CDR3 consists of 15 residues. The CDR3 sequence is CASSLGDRNTGELFF. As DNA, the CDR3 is TGCGCCAGCAGCTTGGGGGACAGGAACACCGGGGAGCTGTTTTTT.

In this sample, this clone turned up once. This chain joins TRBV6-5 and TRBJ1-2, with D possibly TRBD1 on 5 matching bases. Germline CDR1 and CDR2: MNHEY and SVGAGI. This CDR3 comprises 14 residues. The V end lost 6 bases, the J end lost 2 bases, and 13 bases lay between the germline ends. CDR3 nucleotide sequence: TGTGCCAGCAGGGCAACAGGAGAGAACTATGGCTACACCTTC. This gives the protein CASRATGENYGYTF.

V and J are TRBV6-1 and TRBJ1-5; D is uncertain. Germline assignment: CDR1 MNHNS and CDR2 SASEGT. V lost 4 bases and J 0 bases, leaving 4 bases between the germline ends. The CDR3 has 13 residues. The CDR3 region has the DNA TGTGCCAGCAGTGCGGTTAGCAATCAGCCCCAGCATTTT. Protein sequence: CASSAVSNQPQHF.

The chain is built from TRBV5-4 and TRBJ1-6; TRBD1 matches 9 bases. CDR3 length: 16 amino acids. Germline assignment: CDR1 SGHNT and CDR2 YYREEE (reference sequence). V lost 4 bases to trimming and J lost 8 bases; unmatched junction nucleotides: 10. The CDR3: CASSTGTGKFHSPLHF. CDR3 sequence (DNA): TGTGCCAGCAGCACGGGGACAGGGAAATTTCATTCACCCCTCCACTTT.

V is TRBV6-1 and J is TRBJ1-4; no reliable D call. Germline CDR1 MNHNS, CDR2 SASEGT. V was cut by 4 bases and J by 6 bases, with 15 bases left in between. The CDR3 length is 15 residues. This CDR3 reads CASSGLGGYYEKLFF. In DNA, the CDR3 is TGTGCCAGCAGTGGACTAGGAGGGTATTATGAAAAACTGTTTTTT.

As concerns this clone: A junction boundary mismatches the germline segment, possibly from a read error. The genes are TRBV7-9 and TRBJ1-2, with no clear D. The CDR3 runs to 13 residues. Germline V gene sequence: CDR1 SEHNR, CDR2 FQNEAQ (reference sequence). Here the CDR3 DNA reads TGTTCCAGCAGCTTCCCGGGAAACTATGGCTACACCTTC. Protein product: CSSSFPGNYGYTF.

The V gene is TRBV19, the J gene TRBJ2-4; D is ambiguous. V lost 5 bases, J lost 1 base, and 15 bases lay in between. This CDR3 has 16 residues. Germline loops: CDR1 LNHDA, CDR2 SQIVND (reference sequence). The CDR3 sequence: CASSGHGSLAKNIQYF. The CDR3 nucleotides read TGTGCCAGTAGTGGCCATGGCTCATTGGCCAAAAACATTCAGTACTTC.

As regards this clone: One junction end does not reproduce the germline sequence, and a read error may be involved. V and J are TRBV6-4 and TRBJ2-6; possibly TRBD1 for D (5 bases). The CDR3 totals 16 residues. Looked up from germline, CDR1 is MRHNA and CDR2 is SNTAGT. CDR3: CASSEDATSGANGLTF. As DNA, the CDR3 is TGTGCCAGCAGTGAGGACGCCACCTCTGGGGCCAACGGCCTGACTTTC.

In DNA form, the CDR3 reads TGTGCCAGCAGCTTAGGGACAGGGGCGAGCAATCAGCCCCAGCATTTT. Encoded protein: CASSLGTGASNQPQHF. The rearrangement uses TRBV7-8 and TRBJ1-5; TRBD1 agrees at 9 bases. Trimming took 1 base from V and 1 from J; bases not matched to a gene: 2. The germline CDR1 and CDR2 sequences are SGHVS and FQNEAQ. This CDR3 comprises 16 residues.

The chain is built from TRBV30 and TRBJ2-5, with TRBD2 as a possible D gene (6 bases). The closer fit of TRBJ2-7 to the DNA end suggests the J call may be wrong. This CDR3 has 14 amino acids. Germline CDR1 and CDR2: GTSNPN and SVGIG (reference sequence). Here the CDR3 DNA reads TGTGCCTGGAGTGTACCCGGGAGAACCTACGAGCAGTACTTC. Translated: CAWSVPGRTYEQYF.

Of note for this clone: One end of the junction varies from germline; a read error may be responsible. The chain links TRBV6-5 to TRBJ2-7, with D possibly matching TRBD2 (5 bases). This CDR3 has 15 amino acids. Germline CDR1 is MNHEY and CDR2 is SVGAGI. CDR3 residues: CASSYSGGLSYEQHF. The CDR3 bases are TGTGCCAGCAGTTACTCAGGAGGTCTCTCCTACGAGCAGCACTTC.

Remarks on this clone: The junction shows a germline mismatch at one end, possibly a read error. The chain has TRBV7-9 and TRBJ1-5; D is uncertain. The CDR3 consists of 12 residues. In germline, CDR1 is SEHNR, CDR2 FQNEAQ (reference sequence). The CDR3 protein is CSSSFRDQPQHF. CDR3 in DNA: TGTTCCAGCAGCTTCCGAGATCAGCCCCAGCATTTT.

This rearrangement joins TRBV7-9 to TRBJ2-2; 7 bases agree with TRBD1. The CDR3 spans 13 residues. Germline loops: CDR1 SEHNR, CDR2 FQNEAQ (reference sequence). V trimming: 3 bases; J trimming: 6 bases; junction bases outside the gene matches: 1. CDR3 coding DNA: TGTGCCAGCAGCTTTGGACAGGCCGGGGAGCTGTTTTTT. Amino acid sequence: CASSFGQAGELFF.

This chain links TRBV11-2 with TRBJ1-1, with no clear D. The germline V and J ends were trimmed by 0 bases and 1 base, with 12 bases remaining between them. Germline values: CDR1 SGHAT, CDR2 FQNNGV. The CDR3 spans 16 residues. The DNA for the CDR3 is TGTGCCAGCAGCTTAGATTACTCGAGGGAGAACACTGAAGCTTTCTTT. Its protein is CASSLDYSRENTEAFF.

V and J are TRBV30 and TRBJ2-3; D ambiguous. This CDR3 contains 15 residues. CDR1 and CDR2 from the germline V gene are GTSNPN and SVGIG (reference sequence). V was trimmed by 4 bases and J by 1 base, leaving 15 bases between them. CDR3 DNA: TGTGCCTGGACCCACTCACCGGTTCGCACAGATACGCAGTATTTT. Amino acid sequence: CAWTHSPVRTDTQYF.

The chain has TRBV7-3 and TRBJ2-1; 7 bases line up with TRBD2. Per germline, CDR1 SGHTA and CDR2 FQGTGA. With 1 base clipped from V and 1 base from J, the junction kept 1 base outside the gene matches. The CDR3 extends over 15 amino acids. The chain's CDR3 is CASSLMGGSYNEQFF. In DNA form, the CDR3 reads TGTGCCAGCAGCTTAATGGGGGGGTCCTACAATGAGCAGTTCTTC.

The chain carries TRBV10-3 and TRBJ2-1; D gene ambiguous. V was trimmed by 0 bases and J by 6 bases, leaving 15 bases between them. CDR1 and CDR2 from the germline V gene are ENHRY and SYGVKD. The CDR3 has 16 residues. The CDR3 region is CAISESNQVLFNEQFF. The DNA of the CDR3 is TGTGCCATCAGTGAGTCGAATCAGGTCCTTTTCAATGAGCAGTTCTTC.

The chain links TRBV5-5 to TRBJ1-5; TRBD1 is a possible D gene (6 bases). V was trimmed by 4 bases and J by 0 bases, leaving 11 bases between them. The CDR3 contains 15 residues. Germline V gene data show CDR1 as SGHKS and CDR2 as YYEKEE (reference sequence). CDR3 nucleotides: TGTGCCAGCAGCCCCGGGACAAATAGCAATCAGCCCCAGCATTTT. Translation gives CASSPGTNSNQPQHF.